Below are 30 T cell receptor beta chains sequenced from a single sample in a study of blood T cell repertoires in COVID-19 (dated by TCRdb to 2020 to 2022). Library preparation used the immunoSEQ multiplex PCR assay. The table was pulled from immuneACCESS by TCRdb, which kept in-frame rearrangements only. Such tables lose some clones; where checked, under half of the loss comes from unresolved V genes, and the rest has no known cause. The sample contains about 190,000 clones, about 90% of them found a single time. Of the sample, approximately 0.64% falls within the top ten clones. The sequencing input was peripheral blood. These receptors originate from a man aged 45-60 years with acute or convalescent COVID-19.

This clone was detected a few times. The same CDR3 can be traced to other DNA sequences in this sample. The chain carries TRBV27 and TRBJ1-1; D remains ambiguous. The germline V gene encodes CDR1 MNHEY and CDR2 SMNVEV (reference sequence). V lost 2 bases, J lost 1 base, and 5 bases lay in between. The CDR3 sequence is 13 residues long. CDR3 in amino acids: CASSLGRNTEAFF. The CDR3 coding sequence is TGTGCCAGCAGTTTAGGGAGGAACACTGAAGCTTTCTTT.

This rearrangement joins TRBV29-1 to TRBJ1-4; 7 bases line up with TRBD1. V lost 6 bases and J lost 3; bases outside the gene matches: 10. The CDR3 has 15 residues. Germline V gene data show CDR1 as SQVTM and CDR2 as ANQGSEA. CDR3 sequence: CSVLTYRGANEKLFF. The CDR3 coding sequence is TGCAGCGTCCTTACTTACAGGGGAGCTAATGAAAAACTGTTTTTT.

The genes are TRBV30 and TRBJ1-2; TRBD1 is a possible D gene (5 bases). CDR3 size: 12 residues. Germline V CDR1 and CDR2: GTSNPN, SVGIG (reference sequence). The V end was cut by 3 bases, the J end by 8 bases, with 13 bases between. The CDR3 sequence: CAWSPGSTGYTF. The CDR3 DNA follows: TGTGCCTGGAGCCCAGGGTCTACGGGCTACACCTTC.

V is TRBV5-1 and J is TRBJ2-5; D may be TRBD2 (7 bases). The germline V gene encodes CDR1 SGHRS and CDR2 YFSETQ. The ends were cut back, 5 bases at V and 0 bases at J, with 11 bases in the middle. This CDR3 has 14 amino acids. For the CDR3, the DNA is TGCGCCAGCAGGGGAGGGACACACCAAGAGACCCAGTACTTC. This translates into CASRGGTHQETQYF.

This chain uses TRBV5-1 with TRBJ1-2; D is unclear. The germline gives CDR1 SGHRS, CDR2 YFSETQ. There are 14 residues in the CDR3. V lost 0 bases to trimming and J lost 4 bases, with 10 bases between them. The CDR3 spells CASSLEPGSYGYTF. In nucleotides, the CDR3 is TGCGCCAGCAGCTTGGAACCGGGGTCCTATGGCTACACCTTC. The full variable domain, in which reference TRBV5-1 and TRBJ1-2 provide the parts outside the CDR3, is KAGVTQTPRYLIKTRGQQVTLSCSPISGHRSVSWYQQTPGQGLQFLFEYFSETQRNKGNFPGRFSGRQFSNSRSEMNVSTLELGDSALYLCASSLEPGSYGYTFGSGTRLTVV.

The chain combines TRBV30 with TRBJ2-5; 12 nucleotides agree with TRBD2. Germline V gene data show CDR1 as GTSNPN and CDR2 as SVGIG (reference sequence). Losses at the gene ends were 1 base for V and 4 bases for J; bases not matched to a gene: 4. The CDR3 runs to 15 residues. The CDR3 spells CAWSASGRARETQYF. The CDR3 region has the DNA TGTGCCTGGAGTGCTAGCGGGAGGGCCCGAGAGACCCAGTACTTC.

This clone was observed a few times. V usage is TRBV4-1 and J usage is TRBJ2-1; D perhaps matches TRBD1 (6 bases). The V and J ends lost 0 bases and 7 bases respectively, with 13 bases between them. CDR1 is MGHRA and CDR2 is YSYEKL in the germline V gene. The CDR3 has 15 amino acids. CDR3 sequence: CASSQEERGLNEQFF. The DNA for the CDR3 is TGCGCCAGCAGCCAAGAAGAGAGGGGGTTGAATGAGCAGTTCTTC.

The V and J genes are TRBV6-2 or TRBV6-3 and TRBJ1-5, with D perhaps TRBD1 (5 bases). Germline V gives CDR1 MNHEY, CDR2 SVGEGT. The CDR3 length is 14 residues. V gave up 6 bases and J gave up 5 bases, with 14 bases separating them. The DNA for the CDR3 is TGTGCCAGCAGCCAAGGGGCTTTTTATCAGCCCCAGCATTTT. Its protein product is CASSQGAFYQPQHF.

J is TRBJ2-1 and V is TRBV4-1; 10 bases are shared with TRBD2. The CDR3 is 16 residues long. Trimming at V came to 4 bases and at J to 7 bases, leaving 10 bases not matched to a gene. Germline V gene data show CDR1 as MGHRA and CDR2 as YSYEKL. CDR3 sequence (DNA): TGCGCCAGCAGCCTAGAAGCGGGGGGGCATGATAATGAGCAGTTCTTC. It encodes CASSLEAGGHDNEQFF.

The rearrangement joins TRBV20-1 to TRBJ1-2, with D unresolved. CDR1 and CDR2 from the germline V gene are DFQATT and SNEGSKA (reference sequence). Trimming removed 6 bases from V and 4 bases from J, with 9 bases in between. There are 11 residues in the CDR3. The CDR3 reads CSASTPYGYTF. CDR3 DNA sequence: TGCAGTGCCTCGACACCCTATGGCTACACCTTC.

The chain employs TRBV19 and TRBJ1-1; the D gene is possibly TRBD1 (5 bases). Trimming stripped 1 base from V and 4 bases from J, with 10 bases between. The germline CDR1 and CDR2 sequences are LNHDA and SQIVND (reference sequence). The CDR3 covers 14 residues. For the CDR3, the DNA is TGTGCCAGTAGTATAGTTGGGACTTCCACTGAAGCTTTCTTT. Amino acids: CASSIVGTSTEAFF.

The gene calls are TRBV4-2 and TRBJ2-7; 10 bases map to TRBD2. Germline V gene data show CDR1 as LGHNA and CDR2 as YNFKEQ. The CDR3 contains 13 residues. The J segment lost 5 bases and the V segment lost 6 bases, leaving 4 bases of the junction unmatched. In DNA form, the CDR3 reads TGTGCCAGCAGGGTAGCGGGAGGTGACGAGCAGTACTTC. Translating gives CASRVAGGDEQYF.

V and J are TRBV9 and TRBJ2-3; D is ambiguous. Trimming shortened V by 2 bases and J by 2 bases, and 9 bases separated the two germline ends. CDR1 and CDR2 (germline): SGDLS, YYNGEE. The CDR3 contains 14 residues. In nucleotides, the CDR3 is TGTGCCAGCAGCGTTGAGCCCTTCACAGATACGCAGTATTTT. Translated, it gives CASSVEPFTDTQYF.

The genes are TRBV18 and TRBJ2-2; D is possibly TRBD1 (6 bases). Trimming left V 0 bases short and J 3 bases short, with 17 bases between. The germline CDR1 and CDR2 sequences are KGHSH and LQKENI. The CDR3 has 18 residues. CDR3 in amino acids: CASSPPGQGRSYTGELFF. As DNA, the CDR3 is TGTGCCAGCTCACCACCGGGCCAGGGGCGTTCTTACACCGGGGAGCTGTTTTTT.

The V call is TRBV4-1, the J call TRBJ1-4; 11 bases line up with TRBD1. This CDR3 contains 16 residues. Trimming took 6 bases from V and 7 from J; bases not matched to a gene: 10. Germline values: CDR1 MGHRA, CDR2 YSYEKL. CDR3 coding DNA: TGCGCCAGCAGACTAACCCCGGGACAGGGGGGTGAAAAACTGTTTTTT. Protein product: CASRLTPGQGGEKLFF.

The genes are TRBV11-2 and TRBJ2-5; 11 bases agree with TRBD2. The CDR3 is made up of 16 amino acids. Germline V gene data show CDR1 as SGHAT and CDR2 as FQNNGV. Trimming cost V 5 bases and J 5 bases; bases outside gene matches: 10. DNA for the CDR3: TGTGCCAGCAGCAAATTTCTAGCGGGGGGCAGGGAGACCCAGTACTTC. Encoded protein: CASSKFLAGGRETQYF. The full variable domain, rest sourced from reference TRBV11-2 and TRBJ2-5, is EAGVAQSPRYKIIEKRQSVAFWCNPISGHATLYWYQQILGQGPKLLIQFQNNGVVDDSQLPKDRFSAERLKGVDSTLKIQPAKLEDSAVYLCASSKFLAGGRETQYFGPGTRLLVL.

This clone has only one observation. This chain links TRBV13 with TRBJ2-1, with a tentative D call TRBD2 (5 bases). This CDR3 comprises 16 residues. Germline CDR1 reads PRHDT; CDR2 reads FYEKMQ (reference sequence). V gave up 8 bases and J gave up 10 bases, with 27 bases separating them. The CDR3 DNA reads TGTGCCAGCCTCAGGCGGAGGACCCGAAACGGTAAAGAGCAGTTCTTC. It is translated as CASLRRRTRNGKEQFF.

The chain employs TRBV10-2 and TRBJ2-5, with TRBD2 matching over 11 bases. With 8 bases clipped from V and 1 base from J, the junction kept 6 bases outside the gene matches. Germline lookup yields CDR1 WSHSY and CDR2 SAAADI. This CDR3 has 15 residues. The chain's CDR3 is CASSYSGRVQETQYF. CDR3 sequence (DNA): TGCGCCAGCTCCTATAGCGGGAGGGTCCAAGAGACCCAGTACTTC.

The chain carries TRBV27 and TRBJ2-7; D is ambiguous. V was pared by 3 bases and J by 5 bases, with 2 bases between. The CDR3 has 10 residues. Germline V gene lookup returns CDR1 MNHEY and CDR2 SMNVEV (reference sequence). The CDR3, as DNA: TGTGCCAGCAGTTTCAACGAGCAGTACGTC. Translated: CASSFNEQYV.

The rearrangement joins TRBV30 to TRBJ1-2, with a possible D match to TRBD1 (6 bases). CDR1 GTSNPN and CDR2 SVGIG come from the germline V gene (reference sequence). Trimming removed 3 bases at V and 5 bases at J, with 13 bases between. The CDR3 is 13 amino acids. The CDR3, as DNA: TGTGCCTGGAGAAGCCAGGACAGTTATGGCTACACCTTC. It encodes CAWRSQDSYGYTF.

This chain joins TRBV24-1 and TRBJ2-7; 9 bases fit TRBD1. Germline-derived CDR1 and CDR2 are KGHDR and SFDVKD. CDR3 length: 14 residues. Losses at the gene ends were 5 bases for V and 3 bases for J; bases not matched to a gene: 4. CDR3 bases: TGTGCCACCAGTGCGACAGGGGGAAACTACGAGCAGTACTTC. Protein sequence: CATSATGGNYEQYF.

The CDR3 spells CASSLGDRAGQPQHF. The CDR3 DNA reads TGCGCCAGCAGCTTGGGGGACAGGGCCGGTCAGCCCCAGCATTTT. V and J are TRBV5-1 and TRBJ1-5; 9 nucleotides agree with TRBD1. CDR1 and CDR2 (germline): SGHRS, YFSETQ. V trimming: 0 bases; J trimming: 6 bases; junction bases outside the gene matches: 4. The CDR3 covers 15 residues.

This chain links TRBV9 with TRBJ2-6; TRBD1 matches 10 bases. The J segment lost 0 bases and the V segment lost 1 base, leaving 13 bases of the junction unmatched. The length of the CDR3 is 21 residues. Germline loops: CDR1 SGDLS, CDR2 YYNGEE. The CDR3 sequence: CASSVTPGQGGHFSGANVLTF. CDR3 DNA sequence: TGTGCCAGCAGCGTAACTCCTGGACAGGGGGGCCACTTCTCTGGGGCCAACGTCCTGACTTTC.

The chain has TRBV20-1 and TRBJ1-6, with TRBD1 identical over 7 bases. The V gene's germline CDR1 is DFQATT and CDR2 SNEGSKA (reference sequence). Trimming cost V 3 bases and J 10 bases; bases outside gene matches: 9. The CDR3 totals 14 residues. Here the CDR3 reads CSASGDSYRSPLHF. DNA of the CDR3: TGCAGTGCTAGTGGGGACAGCTATAGATCACCCCTCCACTTT.

This rearrangement joins TRBV5-4 to TRBJ2-7; D remains ambiguous. CDR1 and CDR2 from the germline V gene are SGHNT and YYREEE (reference sequence). V lost 2 bases, J lost 2 bases, and 11 bases lay in between. The CDR3 has 14 residues. CDR3: CASSFGYGAYEQYF. Written as DNA, the CDR3 is TGTGCCAGCAGCTTTGGTTACGGAGCCTACGAGCAGTACTTC.

The V and J genes are TRBV27 and TRBJ2-1, with TRBD2 matching over 8 bases. The V gene's germline CDR1 is MNHEY and CDR2 SMNVEV (reference sequence). The CDR3 covers 16 residues. With V trimmed by 6 bases and J by 3 bases, 10 bases remained unmatched. CDR3 bases: TGTGCCAGCAGGCCCGGGGGGGGGCAGGTCTACAATGAGCAGTTCTTC. It is translated as CASRPGGGQVYNEQFF.

The chain joins TRBV28 to TRBJ2-1, with D tentatively TRBD2 (5 bases). Germline CDR1 and CDR2: MDHEN and SYDVKM. Trimming took 5 bases from V and 0 from J, leaving 8 bases between them. This CDR3 spans 14 amino acids. CDR3: CASSELDSYNEQFF. The CDR3 bases are TGTGCCAGCAGTGAACTAGACTCCTACAATGAGCAGTTCTTC.

With regard to this clone: Relative to the germline gene, one junction end is altered; a read error may explain this. The CDR3: CASSPRGARWTEAFF. The CDR3 coding sequence is TGTGCTAGCAGCCCTCGGGGGGCAAGATGGACTGAAGCTTTCTTT. The gene calls are TRBV7-7 and TRBJ1-1; possibly TRBD1 for D (6 bases). Per germline, CDR1 SSHAT and CDR2 FNYEAQ (reference sequence). The CDR3 is made up of 15 amino acids.

This chain links TRBV4-2 with TRBJ1-2; TRBD1 matches at 10 bases. Germline loops: CDR1 LGHNA, CDR2 YNFKEQ. The V and J ends lost 0 bases and 6 bases, in that order; junction bases with no gene match: 10. The CDR3 has 17 residues. The CDR3 DNA reads as TGTGCCAGCAGCCAAGAACTACGGGGACAGGGGAACCATGGCTACACCTTC. Amino acid sequence: CASSQELRGQGNHGYTF.

The CDR3 sequence is CASSVAGATGELFF. DNA of the CDR3: TGTGCCAGCAGCGTAGCTGGGGCCACCGGGGAGCTGTTTTTT. The genes are TRBV9 and TRBJ2-2; D is perhaps TRBD1 (5 bases). This CDR3 region has 14 residues. V lost 0 bases and J 4 bases, leaving 7 bases between the germline ends. Germline CDR1 is SGDLS and CDR2 is YYNGEE.